This T cell receptor (beta chain) was retrieved from a study of blood T cell repertoires in COVID-19. Turning to the study itself: The United States, Italy and Spain supplied acute and convalescent COVID-19 samples. In each case, the material was cDNA or gDNA derived from T cells, B-cell-depleted T cells, or PBMCs.

The germline gives CDR1 SEHNR, CDR2 FQNEAQ (reference sequence). The CDR3 is 15 residues long. V lost 5 bases to trimming and J lost 3 bases, with 17 bases between them. In the source study's methods: From reference gene primer amplification, estimates of nucleated cell counts were derived. TCRdb's table, derived via immunoSEQ multiplex PCR, lists solely in-frame clones and lacks some. That table supplies the V and J calls and clone size; D and trimming were determined from the DNA. This table holds more than 150,000 clones, approximately 80% found once. Material: peripheral blood. V and J are TRBV7-9 and TRBJ2-7; D is possibly TRBD2 (6 bases). This receptor was identified in a man between 50 and 59 years old who had recovered from COVID-19. The CDR3 nucleotides are TGTGCCAGCAGCACGACCGGGACCGGGGGCTACGAGCAGTACTTC. It yields the protein CASSTTGTGGYEQYF.